These T cell receptor beta chains were read from a single sample in a study of blood T cell repertoires in COVID-19. Sequencing was performed with immunoSEQ multiplex PCR; in TCRdb, only in-frame clones are kept and a portion is missing. The sample holds roughly 280,000 clones, around 87% seen once. Sequencing used peripheral blood. All receptors derive from a woman aged 60-70 years with COVID-19, enrolled during active disease. The CDR3 runs from the conserved cysteine through the conserved F or W. D genes are given only for firm matches. Rows give clone size only sometimes, using once, few, many, or a class for an expanded clone.

CDR3: CSGSNRGGNTEAFF
DNA: TGCAGCGGATCTAACAGGGGAGGTAACACTGAAGCTTTCTTT
J: TRBJ1-1
size: -
V: TRBV29-1
D: TRBD1

CDR3: CATRCWRVKDYGYTF
DNA: TGTGCCACCAGATGTTGGAGGGTGAAGGACTATGGCTACACCTTC
J: TRBJ1-2
size: few
V: TRBV24-1
D: -

CDR3: CASSFSPGHNEQYF
DNA: TGTGCCAGCAGCTTTTCCCCGGGACACAACGAGCAGTACTTC
J: TRBJ2-7
size: -
V: TRBV7-7
D: -

CDR3: CAWGDSGRATGELFF
DNA: TGTGCCTGGGGCGATAGCGGGAGGGCCACCGGGGAGCTGTTTTTT
J: TRBJ2-2
size: -
V: TRBV30
D: TRBD2

CDR3: CASSRDGGGEQFF
DNA: TGCGCCAGCAGCAGAGACGGGGGAGGAGAGCAGTTCTTC
J: TRBJ2-1
size: -
V: TRBV5-1
D: -

CDR3: CASSQVGTSGRTAGELFF
DNA: TGTGCCAGCAGCCAAGTTGGGACTAGCGGGAGAACAGCCGGGGAGCTGTTTTTT
J: TRBJ2-2
size: once
V: TRBV4-2
D: TRBD2

CDR3: CASSRGGGRAEDTQYF
DNA: TGCGCCAGCAGCCGGGGCGGCGGGAGGGCGGAAGATACGCAGTATTTT
J: TRBJ2-3
size: -
V: TRBV5-1
D: TRBD2

CDR3: CAWSFDIRISVYGYTF
DNA: TGTGCCTGGAGTTTCGACATTCGAATAAGTGTGTATGGCTACACCTTC
J: TRBJ1-2
size: -
V: TRBV30
D: -

CDR3: CATSDVRSGQPQHF
DNA: TGTGCCACCAGTGATGTACGTTCAGGCCAGCCCCAGCATTTT
J: TRBJ1-5
size: -
V: TRBV24-1
D: -

CDR3: CASSFGSSPFTGELFF
DNA: TGTGCCAGCAGCTTCGGTAGTAGCCCTTTTACCGGGGAGCTGTTTTTT
J: TRBJ2-2
size: once
V: TRBV5-4
D: -

CDR3: CASSFGLAGAQRETQYF
DNA: TGTGCCAGCAGCTTCGGACTAGCGGGAGCTCAGCGAGAGACCCAGTACTTC
J: TRBJ2-5
size: -
V: TRBV7-2
D: TRBD2

CDR3: CASSDLAGGRTDTQYF
DNA: TGTGCCAGCAGTGACTTGGCGGGAGGTCGCACAGATACGCAGTATTTT
J: TRBJ2-3
size: -
V: TRBV6-4
D: TRBD2

CDR3: CASSFRLAGGTGELFF
DNA: TGTGCCAGCAGTTTTCGACTAGCGGGAGGCACCGGGGAGCTGTTTTTT
J: TRBJ2-2
size: -
V: TRBV28
D: TRBD2

CDR3: CATSRTGDLIQSSYEQYF
DNA: TGTGCCACCAGCAGGACAGGGGACTTAATACAGAGCTCCTACGAGCAGTACTTC
J: TRBJ2-7
size: -
V: TRBV15
D: TRBD1

CDR3: CASSFRQGGGTDTQYF
DNA: TGTGCCAGCAGCTTCAGACAGGGAGGAGGTACAGATACGCAGTATTTT
J: TRBJ2-3
size: -
V: TRBV7-2
D: -

CDR3: CASSVARVPGELFF
DNA: TGTGCCAGCAGCGTAGCCAGGGTTCCCGGGGAGCTGTTTTTT
J: TRBJ2-2
size: -
V: TRBV28
D: -

CDR3: CASSYTGYSTEAFF
DNA: TGTGCCAGCAGCTATACAGGGTATAGCACTGAAGCTTTCTTT
J: TRBJ1-1
size: -
V: TRBV7-2
D: -

CDR3: CASSLSNPGQQFF
DNA: TGTGCCAGCAGTTTATCCAATCCGGGTCAGCAGTTCTTC
J: TRBJ2-1
size: -
V: TRBV28
D: -

CDR3: CAWGDQGVAFF
DNA: TGTGCCTGGGGAGATCAGGGGGTGGCTTTCTTT
J: TRBJ1-1
size: -
V: TRBV30
D: TRBD1

CDR3: CASSVEWSSGNTIYF
DNA: TGTGCCAGCAGCGTAGAATGGAGCTCTGGAAACACCATATATTTT
J: TRBJ1-3
size: -
V: TRBV9
D: -

CDR3: CASSLFSPGEQYF
DNA: TGTGCCAGCAGTTTATTCTCTCCGGGGGAGCAGTACTTC
J: TRBJ2-7
size: -
V: TRBV28
D: -

CDR3: CASSLKTGGAGFNEQYF
DNA: TGTGCCAGCAGCCTTAAGACAGGGGGCGCGGGCTTCAACGAGCAGTACTTC
J: TRBJ2-7
size: -
V: TRBV7-9
D: TRBD1

CDR3: CASSFGGRNQPQHF
DNA: TGTGCCAGCAGCTTCGGGGGGAGAAATCAGCCCCAGCATTTT
J: TRBJ1-5
size: few
V: TRBV11-2
D: -

CDR3: CASRGTRGGANVLTF
DNA: TGTGCCAGCAGGGGGACAAGGGGGGGGGCCAACGTCCTGACTTTC
J: TRBJ2-6
size: -
V: TRBV2
D: -

CDR3: CSGGGSQETQYF
DNA: TGCAGCGGGGGCGGGAGCCAAGAGACCCAGTACTTC
J: TRBJ2-5
size: -
V: TRBV29-1
D: TRBD2

CDR3: CASSEKASGSRYEQFF
DNA: TGTGCCAGCAGTGAAAAAGCTAGCGGGAGTAGATATGAGCAGTTCTTC
J: TRBJ2-1
size: -
V: TRBV6-1
D: TRBD2

CDR3: CASSYGQFNEKLFF
DNA: TGTGCCAGCAGTTACGGGCAGTTTAATGAAAAACTGTTTTTT
J: TRBJ1-4
size: -
V: TRBV6-6
D: -

CDR3: CASSLAATGEQFF
DNA: TGTGCCAGCAGCTTAGCGGCTACAGGTGAGCAGTTCTTC
J: TRBJ2-1
size: -
V: TRBV7-9
D: -

CDR3: CASSRTGVYTGELFF
DNA: TGTGCCAGCAGCCGGACAGGGGTCTACACCGGGGAGCTGTTTTTT
J: TRBJ2-2
size: -
V: TRBV7-6
D: TRBD1

CDR3: CASSHGTGIYEQYF
DNA: TGTGCCAGCAGCCACGGGACAGGGATCTACGAGCAGTACTTC
J: TRBJ2-7
size: -
V: TRBV3-1/TRBV3-2
D: TRBD1

CDR3: CASRTGARGEQYF
DNA: TGTGCCAGCAGGACAGGAGCTCGCGGCGAGCAGTACTTC
J: TRBJ2-7
size: few
V: TRBV28
D: -

CDR3: CASSDAGLAGYNEQFF
DNA: TGTGCCAGCAGTGACGCGGGACTAGCGGGGTACAATGAGCAGTTCTTC
J: TRBJ2-1
size: -
V: TRBV6-1
D: TRBD2

CDR3: CAISGTGNTGELFF
DNA: TGTGCCATCAGTGGGACAGGGAACACCGGGGAGCTGTTTTTT
J: TRBJ2-2
size: few
V: TRBV10-3
D: TRBD1

CDR3: CASSDQQSGALKIYEQYF
DNA: TGTGCCAGCAGTGACCAACAGTCTGGTGCCCTTAAGATCTACGAGCAGTACTTC
J: TRBJ2-7
size: once
V: TRBV6-1
D: -

CDR3: CAISEPQGAQGANVLTF
DNA: TGTGCCATCAGTGAGCCACAGGGGGCGCAAGGGGCCAACGTCCTGACTTTC
J: TRBJ2-6
size: -
V: TRBV10-3
D: TRBD1

CDR3: CAISEWTTGMQSYGYTF
DNA: TGTGCCATCAGTGAGTGGACGACAGGAATGCAAAGCTATGGCTACACCTTC
J: TRBJ1-2
size: -
V: TRBV10-3
D: -

CDR3: CAISDLSRGADYEQYF
DNA: TGTGCCATCAGTGATTTGAGTCGGGGGGCGGATTACGAGCAGTACTTC
J: TRBJ2-7
size: once
V: TRBV10-3
D: -

CDR3: CASSKRTSGSIHEQYF
DNA: TGTGCCAGCAGTAAACGAACTAGCGGGAGTATCCACGAGCAGTACTTC
J: TRBJ2-7
size: -
V: TRBV6-6
D: TRBD2

CDR3: CATSELGAGNTQYF
DNA: TGTGCCACCAGTGAGCTAGGGGCGGGAAATACGCAGTATTTT
J: TRBJ2-3
size: -
V: TRBV24-1
D: -

CDR3: CASSPPRGQGDGYTF
DNA: TGTGCCAGCAGCCCCCCTCGGGGCCAGGGGGATGGCTACACCTTC
J: TRBJ1-2
size: -
V: TRBV28
D: TRBD1